The rows below give T cell receptor beta chains drawn from one sample of a study of T cells after yellow fever vaccination. TCRdb reprocessed the 5' RACE reads via MiXCR and lists one record per CDR3 protein. The repertoire holds 510,000 or so distinct CDR3 sequences, about a fifth seen once, with over 11% in the top ten. The sample consisted of PBMCs, taken 15 days after the yellow fever booster vaccination. The source is a young man who received the YFV17D yellow fever vaccine. Each CDR3 is given with its conserved first and last residue. A D gene is named only where the DNA matches it firmly. Part of the rows lack a size; the others show once, few, many or a class for expanded clones.

TRBV25-1	-	TRBJ2-5	-	TGTGCCAGCAGTGAATCCCCCGTGAGGGAGACCCAGTACTTC	CASSESPVRETQYF
TRBV15	-	TRBJ2-7	few	TGTGCCACCAGCAGGGCAGGCCCCTACGAGCAGTACTTC	CATSRAGPYEQYF
TRBV3-1	TRBD1	TRBJ2-7	-	TGTGCCAGCAGCCAATGGAGGACAGGGAGGTATGGTTACGAGCAGTACTTC	CASSQWRTGRYGYEQYF
TRBV20-1	TRBD1	TRBJ2-1	-	TGCTGTGCTAGCCCTGGACAGGGGTACAATGAGCAGTTCTTC	CCASPGQGYNEQFF
TRBV4-1	TRBD2	TRBJ2-1	few	TGCGCCAGCAGCCAAGGAATTGCGGGGGGCTACAATGAGCAGTTCTTC	CASSQGIAGGYNEQFF
TRBV5-1	TRBD2	TRBJ2-7	-	TGCGCCAGCAGCCTTGGACTAGCGGGAGTAATATGGGAGCAGTACTTC	CASSLGLAGVIWEQYF
TRBV10-2	-	TRBJ2-5	few	TGCGCCAGCAGTGATCTTACAGGGCGAGAGACCCAGTACTTC	CASSDLTGRETQYF
TRBV7-2	-	TRBJ2-3	few	TGTGCCAGCAGCCTACCTACGGGACCTAGCACAGATACGCAGTATTTT	CASSLPTGPSTDTQYF
TRBV7-2	TRBD2	TRBJ2-7	-	TGTGCCAGCAGCTTACATGGCACTAGCGGGTCCTACGAGCAGTACTTC	CASSLHGTSGSYEQYF
TRBV5-1	-	TRBJ2-3	-	TGCGCCAGCAGCTTGGACCCCGGGGCAGATACGCAGTATTTT	CASSLDPGADTQYF
TRBV7-8	-	TRBJ2-7	-	TGTGCCAGCAGCCCTTCCGTGAACCTCTACGAGCAGTACTTC	CASSPSVNLYEQYF
TRBV4-3	-	TRBJ2-1	-	TGCGCCAGCAGCCCCCGGGGGGACACGGCACGTAATGAGCAGTTCTTC	CASSPRGDTARNEQFF
TRBV19	-	TRBJ2-1	few	TGTGCCAGTAGTATCGAGACAACCTACAATGAGCAGTTCTTC	CASSIETTYNEQFF
TRBV20-1	-	TRBJ2-7	-	TGCAGTGCTATGACCCTAGGGGAGCAGTACTTC	CSAMTLGEQYF
TRBV15	TRBD2	TRBJ2-3	-	TGTGCCACCAGCAGAGCTAGCGGGAGGAGCACAGATACGCAGTATTTT	CATSRASGRSTDTQYF
TRBV4-3	-	TRBJ2-7	-	TGCGCCAGCAGCCAAGATCACGGGGGAGCAGCCTACGAGCAGTACTTC	CASSQDHGGAAYEQYF
TRBV4-3	-	TRBJ2-7	once	TGCGCCAGCAGCCGTCAGCAGGGGTTCCACGAGCAGTACTTC	CASSRQQGFHEQYF
TRBV28	-	TRBJ1-2	-	TGTGCCAGCAGACCAGGGATAGGATATGGCTACACCTTC	CASRPGIGYGYTF
TRBV12-3/TRBV12-4	TRBD2	TRBJ2-1	few	TGTGCCAGCAGTCCTCCGGGACTAGCGGTACCCAATGAGCAGTTCTTC	CASSPPGLAVPNEQFF
TRBV4-3	-	TRBJ2-5	-	TGCGCCAGCAGCCAAGTGGGCAGCCTAGAGGAGACCCAGTACTTC	CASSQVGSLEETQYF
TRBV20-1	TRBD1	TRBJ2-1	-	TGCAGTGCTAGAGAGACCCGGGACAGGACAAACAATGAGCAGTTCTTC	CSARETRDRTNNEQFF
TRBV20-1	-	TRBJ1-1	few	TGCAGTGCTAGAGATCAAGGGTTTGCTGAAGCTTTCTTT	CSARDQGFAEAFF
TRBV20-1	-	TRBJ1-5	-	TGCAGTGCTGAGCTGGGGGCTAATCAGCCCCAGCATTTT	CSAELGANQPQHF
TRBV11-2	-	TRBJ1-1	-	TGTGCCAGCAGCCTAACCGGGGCTGTAGGGTACACTGAAGCTTTCTTT	CASSLTGAVGYTEAFF
TRBV6-5	-	TRBJ2-7	-	TGTGCCAGCAGTTACGGGGGCGAAACCTCCGAGCAGTACTTC	CASSYGGETSEQYF
TRBV27	TRBD2	TRBJ2-1	few	TGTGCCAGCAGTCTCAGGACTAGCATCTACAATGAGCAGTTCTTC	CASSLRTSIYNEQFF
TRBV3-1	TRBD1	TRBJ2-7	many	TGTGCCAGCAGCCAGGGGACAGGGGCCTACGAGCAGTACTTC	CASSQGTGAYEQYF
TRBV20-1	-	TRBJ2-7	few	TGCAGTGCCCTCACACTAGGGGGCTACGAGCAGTACTTC	CSALTLGGYEQYF
TRBV20-1	-	TRBJ2-5	-	TGCAGTGCTAGGAGGGGGGCTCGCCAAGAGACCCAGTACTTC	CSARRGARQETQYF
TRBV5-1	-	TRBJ2-5	-	TGCGCCAGCAGCTCGGAGAACCAAGAGACCCAGTACTTC	CASSSENQETQYF
TRBV4-3	-	TRBJ1-1	few	TGCGCCAGCAGCTCTCCAGGTGAATCCACTGAAGCTTTCTTT	CASSSPGESTEAFF
TRBV28	-	TRBJ2-3	few	TGTGCCAGCACCCTTCCGGGCTTGGGCACAGATACGCAGTATTTT	CASTLPGLGTDTQYF
TRBV11-3	-	TRBJ2-3	-	TGTGCCAGCAGCTTAGATGCGGGGACAGATACGCAGTATTTT	CASSLDAGTDTQYF